These 20 T cell receptor beta chains share one sample of origin, sequenced in a study of graft-versus-host responses after intestinal transplantation. Their cognate antigens are unknown. The data were produced by immunoSEQ multiplex PCR, yet TCRdb's version contains in-frame clones alone and is incomplete. In the table there are 80,000 to 85,000 clones, roughly nine tenths of which are singletons. Source: unstimulated CD4+ T cells sorted from spleen or lymph node cells, taken before intestinal transplant. The receptors here all came from a human donor who received an intestinal transplant.

In DNA, the CDR3 is TGTGCCAGTAGTATAAGATCAGGTGGCACAGATACGCAGTATTTT. Its translation is CASSIRSGGTDTQYF. The chain couples TRBV19 to TRBJ2-3; D gene ambiguous. CDR1 is LNHDA, CDR2 SQIVND, per germline (reference sequence). The CDR3 is 15 amino acids. Trimming took off 2 bases at V and 1 base at J, with 10 bases between the two ends.

The chain is built from TRBV10-3 and TRBJ2-5; 10 bases are shared with TRBD2. V was pared by 5 bases and J by 2 bases, with 2 bases of the junction left unmatched. Germline V gene sequence: CDR1 ENHRY, CDR2 SYGVKD. This CDR3 contains 14 residues. For the CDR3, the DNA is TGTGCCATCAGTCTAGCGGGGGATCAAGAGACCCAGTACTTC. It yields the protein CAISLAGDQETQYF.

The genes are TRBV9 and TRBJ1-5; TRBD1 is a possible D gene (5 bases). The V and J ends lost 0 bases and 7 bases respectively, with 14 bases between them. The CDR3 contains 15 residues. CDR1 and CDR2 from the germline V gene are SGDLS and YYNGEE. CDR3 region: CASSVGGGSVQPQHF. The CDR3 DNA is TGTGCCAGCAGCGTAGGGGGGGGTTCGGTGCAGCCCCAGCATTTT.

Only one count was recorded for this clone. J is TRBJ2-1 and V is TRBV5-1; TRBD2 agrees at 16 bases. V was pared by 6 bases and J by 8 bases, with 8 bases of the junction left unmatched. The CDR3 runs to 16 residues. CDR1 SGHRS and CDR2 YFSETQ come from the germline V gene. CDR3 region: CASTPGLAGGPDEQFF. The CDR3 DNA reads TGCGCCAGCACCCCGGGACTAGCGGGGGGGCCGGATGAGCAGTTCTTC.

The chain has TRBV6-5 and TRBJ2-2, with a weak D call TRBD2 (6 bases). There are 15 residues in the CDR3. The germline V gene encodes CDR1 MNHEY and CDR2 SVGAGI. V lost 7 bases and J lost 2, with 14 bases in between. The CDR3 spells CASTRRGLNTGELFF. DNA for the CDR3: TGTGCCAGCACAAGGAGGGGCCTAAACACCGGGGAGCTGTTTTTT.

The chain couples TRBV23-1 to TRBJ1-6; the D gene is possibly TRBD1 (5 bases). TRBV23-1 counts as an open reading frame of uncertain function. This CDR3 has 16 amino acids. Trimming stripped 0 bases from V and 10 bases from J, with 16 bases between. CDR3 nucleotides: TGCGCCAGCAGTCAATCTTTAGTCAGGGAGGAATCACCCCTCCACTTT. Translating gives CASSQSLVREESPLHF.

The chain recombines TRBV2 with TRBJ2-2, with TRBD2 identical over 14 bases. The trim removed 5 bases at V and 1 base at J, leaving 3 bases unmatched. There are 17 residues in the CDR3. Germline lookup yields CDR1 SNHLY and CDR2 FYNNEI. CDR3 nucleotides: TGTGCCAGCAGTCAAGGGACTAGCGGGGGGAACACCGGGGAGCTGTTTTTT. It yields the protein CASSQGTSGGNTGELFF.

This clone has only one observation. The chain couples TRBV7-8 to TRBJ1-1; possible D gene TRBD1, 5 bases. Between the trimmed V and J ends, which lost 2 bases and 4 bases, there was a span of 11 bases. The CDR3 consists of 14 residues. Germline assignment: CDR1 SGHVS and CDR2 FQNEAQ. This CDR3 is CASSLRRGTTEAFF. CDR3 nucleotides: TGTGCCAGCAGCTTAAGAAGGGGAACCACTGAAGCTTTCTTT.

The chain combines TRBV7-9 with TRBJ1-2; maybe TRBD1 (6 bases). The V gene's germline CDR1 is SEHNR and CDR2 FQNEAQ (reference sequence). The CDR3 has 15 amino acids. Deletions cut 7 bases from V and 4 bases from J, with 19 bases between. CDR3 region: CASIAGAGDSYGYTF. The CDR3 nucleotides are TGTGCCAGCATCGCTGGGGCAGGGGATAGCTATGGCTACACCTTC.

The genes are TRBV7-9 and TRBJ1-5, with D perhaps TRBD1 (5 bases). V shed 5 bases and J shed 6 bases, with 17 bases lying between them. This CDR3 comprises 15 residues. Germline loops: CDR1 SEHNR, CDR2 FQNEAQ (reference sequence). In DNA, the CDR3 is TGTGCCAGCAGCGGACAAGAGACAGAGATTCAGCCCCAGCATTTT. Amino acids: CASSGQETEIQPQHF.

The V call is TRBV18, the J call TRBJ2-2; D is unresolved. Looked up from germline, CDR1 is KGHSH and CDR2 is LQKENI. The CDR3 is 16 residues long. V was clipped by 0 bases and J by 2 bases, with 10 bases between them. DNA for the CDR3: TGTGCCAGCTCACCACCATCCTCACTTAACACCGGGGAGCTGTTTTTT. Amino acid sequence: CASSPPSSLNTGELFF.

The rearrangement uses TRBV6-5 and TRBJ2-3; perhaps TRBD2 as D (7 bases). Trimming removed 6 bases from V and 3 bases from J, with 16 bases in between. Germline V lookup: CDR1 MNHEY, CDR2 SVGAGI. The CDR3 loop spans 15 amino acids. CDR3 in amino acids: CASSLGGAGTDTQYF. In DNA form, the CDR3 reads TGTGCCAGCAGCCTGGGGGGGGCCGGTACAGATACGCAGTATTTT.

J is TRBJ2-1 and V is TRBV27; the match to TRBD2 covers 12 bases. Germline loops: CDR1 MNHEY, CDR2 SMNVEV (reference sequence). After removal of 5 bases from V and 8 bases from J, the junction contained 7 bases not matched to a gene. This CDR3 contains 15 residues. The CDR3 bases are TGTGCCAGCAGTCCGAGGACTAGCGGGGTCGATGAGCAGTTCTTC. It translates to CASSPRTSGVDEQFF.

The rearrangement links TRBV7-9 to TRBJ2-6; weak D call: TRBD2 (7 bases). Germline CDR1 and CDR2: SEHNR and FQNEAQ (reference sequence). The V end lost 5 bases, the J end lost 0 bases, and 20 bases lay between the germline ends. This CDR3 is built from 19 residues. CDR3 DNA sequence: TGTGCCAGCAGCCCTGGACCGGCGGGGGCCCTCTCTGGGGCCAACGTCCTGACTTTC. Amino acids: CASSPGPAGALSGANVLTF.

CDR3 protein: CASSLGAYSNQPQHF. The DNA of the CDR3 is TGTGCCAGCAGCTTAGGGGCGTATAGCAATCAGCCCCAGCATTTT. The V and J genes are TRBV7-2 and TRBJ1-5; D is uncertain. This CDR3 region has 15 residues. V was clipped by 1 base and J by 0 bases, with 7 bases between them. Germline assignment: CDR1 SGHTA and CDR2 FQGNSA. Looking up the rest from reference TRBV7-2 and TRBJ1-5 gives the full variable domain: GAGVSQSPSNKVTEKGKDVELRCDPISGHTALYWYRQSLGQGLEFLIYFQGNSAPDKSGLPSDRFSAERTGGSVSTLTIQRTQQEDSAVYLCASSLGAYSNQPQHFGDGTRLSIL.

This chain uses TRBV19 with TRBJ2-5, with 7 bases that match TRBD2. V shed 6 bases and J 3 bases; nucleotides not matched to a gene: 13. The CDR3 sequence is 16 residues long. Germline V gene lookup returns CDR1 LNHDA and CDR2 SQIVND (reference sequence). In DNA form, the CDR3 reads TGTGCCAGTAGCCCCACCCGGGGAGGGCGGGAAGAGACCCAGTACTTC. It codes for CASSPTRGGREETQYF.

The sample holds a few counts of this clone. V is TRBV4-3 and J is TRBJ1-4, with 10 bases fitting TRBD1. Trimming cost V 5 bases and J 8 bases; bases outside gene matches: 5. CDR1 and CDR2 from the germline V gene are LGHNA and YSLEER. CDR3 length: 14 residues. The CDR3 region is CASSRGTGVEKLFF. CDR3 nucleotides: TGCGCCAGCAGCAGGGGGACAGGGGTCGAAAAACTGTTTTTT.

The DNA of the CDR3 is TGTGCCAGCAGCGCGGAATTGAACACTGAAGCTTTCTTT. Its translation is CASSAELNTEAFF. The chain links TRBV5-4 to TRBJ1-1; unclear D gene. CDR3 length: 13 amino acids. Germline-derived CDR1 and CDR2 are SGHNT and YYREEE (reference sequence). V shed 4 bases and J shed 0 bases, with 7 bases lying between them.

The CDR3 loop reads CASSEDQGDRKAFF. The CDR3 DNA reads as TGCGCCAGCAGTGAGGATCAGGGGGACAGGAAAGCTTTCTTT. The chain employs TRBV10-1 and TRBJ1-1, with 8 bases matching TRBD1. Germline-derived CDR1 and CDR2 are WNHNN and SYGVQD (reference sequence). V was clipped by 2 bases and J by 9 bases; unmatched bases: 8. The CDR3 is 14 amino acids.

The gene calls are TRBV4-3 and TRBJ2-7; TRBD1 might be the D (6 bases). V lost 3 bases to trimming and J lost 0 bases, with 18 bases between them. From germline, CDR1 is LGHNA and CDR2 YSLEER. The CDR3 covers 17 residues. CDR3 in amino acids: CASSQDFRGYSSYEQYF. For the CDR3, the DNA is TGCGCCAGCAGCCAGGACTTCAGGGGTTACAGCTCCTACGAGCAGTACTTC.